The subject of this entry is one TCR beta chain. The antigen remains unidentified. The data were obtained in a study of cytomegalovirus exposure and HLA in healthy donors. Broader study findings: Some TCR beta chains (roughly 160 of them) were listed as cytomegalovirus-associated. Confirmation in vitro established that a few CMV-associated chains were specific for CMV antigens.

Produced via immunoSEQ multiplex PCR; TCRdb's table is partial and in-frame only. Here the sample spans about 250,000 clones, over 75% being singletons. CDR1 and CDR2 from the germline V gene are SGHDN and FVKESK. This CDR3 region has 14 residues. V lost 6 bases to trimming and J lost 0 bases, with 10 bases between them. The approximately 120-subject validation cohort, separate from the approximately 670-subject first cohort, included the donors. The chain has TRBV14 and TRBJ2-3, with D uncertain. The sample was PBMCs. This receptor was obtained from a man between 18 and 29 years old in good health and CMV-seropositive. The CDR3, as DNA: TGTGCCAGCAGACCCACTACTAGCACAGATACGCAGTATTTT. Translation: CASRPTTSTDTQYF.